The rows below give T cell receptor beta chains drawn from one sample of a study of T cell responses to AZD1222 COVID-19 vaccine. Only in-frame clones appear in the TCRdb table, and some are missing; sequencing was by immunoSEQ multiplex PCR. Of under 150,000 clones in the sample, approximately 85% were seen once. Sequenced material: peripheral blood, taken 28 days after the second AZD1222 dose. The source of these receptors is an adult who received the AZD1222 COVID-19 vaccine. Each CDR3 is given with its conserved first and last residue.

j_call v_call cdr3_aa
TRBJ2-7 TRBV7-9 CASSLVGREGNEQYF
TRBJ2-7 TRBV3-1/TRBV3-2 CASHAGTHPYEQYF
TRBJ1-1 TRBV6-5 CASRKTGRTEAFF
TRBJ2-7 TRBV6-5 CASKLPLSGEQYF
TRBJ1-1 TRBV12-3/TRBV12-4 CASIQELNTEAFF
TRBJ1-5 TRBV3-1/TRBV3-2 CASSHGNNQPQHF
TRBJ1-1 TRBV12-3/TRBV12-4 CASSLQGTAFF
TRBJ1-5 TRBV30 CAWSAGGQPQHF
TRBJ1-2 TRBV2 CASSEARPGYTF
TRBJ2-5 TRBV18 CASSRTGTGDVQETQYF
TRBJ1-4 TRBV5-4 CASSLGGRGGEKLFF
TRBJ2-1 TRBV19 CASRTGTGANEQFF
TRBJ1-5 TRBV28 CASLGTSAQHF
TRBJ1-1 TRBV4-2 CASSQYWTGGTEAFF
TRBJ2-3 TRBV5-5 CASSRTTDTQYF
TRBJ2-2 TRBV4-2 CASSQGGQGTGELFF
TRBJ2-7 TRBV19 CASSIDGTEYFYEQYF
TRBJ2-7 TRBV7-2 CASSTYVASNYEQYF
TRBJ1-3 TRBV7-2 CASSPRRTGSGNTIYF
TRBJ1-2 TRBV3-1/TRBV3-2 CASSQIPGPSHGYTF
TRBJ1-5 TRBV27 CASRHRANQPQHF
TRBJ2-3 TRBV20-1 CSASRGPSTDTQYF
TRBJ2-2 TRBV28 CASSPPGAAGVTGELFF
TRBJ2-7 TRBV9 CASSVVGSSYEQYF
TRBJ2-7 TRBV5-1 CASSADSGGAREQYF
TRBJ1-1 TRBV21-1 CASSKIGQGWNTEAFF
TRBJ1-3 TRBV5-4 CASSLGGGGGNTIYF
TRBJ1-3 TRBV15 CATSRVRPSSGNTIYF
TRBJ2-7 TRBV29-1 CSVVPAEYHYEQYF
TRBJ1-5 TRBV20-1 CSASSGGPANQPQHF
TRBJ1-5 TRBV5-5 CASSLMGTLSAQPQHF
TRBJ2-1 TRBV6-6 CASSWQGNEQFF
TRBJ1-2 TRBV7-2 CASSKEGINYGYTF
TRBJ2-3 TRBV12-5 CASGLVGGPDTQYF
TRBJ2-1 TRBV2 CASSARESSYNEQFF
TRBJ1-1 TRBV6-5 CASSTAQGSTEAFF
TRBJ1-2 TRBV30 CAWSGQGPITYGYTF
TRBJ2-5 TRBV4-1 CASSQGLAGETQYF
TRBJ1-1 TRBV5-1 CASSGGRQTEAFF
TRBJ2-3 TRBV27 CASRPLDSDTQYF
TRBJ1-5 TRBV2 CASRGTGQQPQHF
TRBJ2-7 TRBV3-1/TRBV3-2 CASSRTNNEQYF
TRBJ2-1 TRBV3-1/TRBV3-2 CASSQIGGGYNEQFF
TRBJ1-1 TRBV15 CATSSETRNTEAFF
TRBJ2-3 TRBV3-1/TRBV3-2 CASSQDVGGTDTQYF
TRBJ1-2 TRBV10-3 CAISESYGAANYGYTF
TRBJ2-1 TRBV24-1 CATSDWSSGRTYNEQFF
TRBJ2-1 TRBV11-1 CASSLFSGRANEQFF
TRBJ2-1 TRBV9 CASSVSGQVGEQFF